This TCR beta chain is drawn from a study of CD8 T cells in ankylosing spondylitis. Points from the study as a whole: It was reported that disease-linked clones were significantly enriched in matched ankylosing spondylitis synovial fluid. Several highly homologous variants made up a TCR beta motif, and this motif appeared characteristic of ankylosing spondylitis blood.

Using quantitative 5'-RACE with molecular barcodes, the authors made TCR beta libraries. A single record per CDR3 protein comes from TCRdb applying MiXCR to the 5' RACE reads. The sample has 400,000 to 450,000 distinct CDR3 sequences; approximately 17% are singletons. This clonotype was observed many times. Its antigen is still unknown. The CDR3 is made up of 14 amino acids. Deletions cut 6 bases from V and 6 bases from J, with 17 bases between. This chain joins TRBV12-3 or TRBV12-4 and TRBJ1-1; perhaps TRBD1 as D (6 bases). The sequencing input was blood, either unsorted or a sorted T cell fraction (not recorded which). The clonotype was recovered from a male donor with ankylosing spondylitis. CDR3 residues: CASSLGWGGAEAFF. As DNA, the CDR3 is TGTGCCAGCAGCCTGGGGTGGGGGGGCGCTGAAGCTTTCTTT.